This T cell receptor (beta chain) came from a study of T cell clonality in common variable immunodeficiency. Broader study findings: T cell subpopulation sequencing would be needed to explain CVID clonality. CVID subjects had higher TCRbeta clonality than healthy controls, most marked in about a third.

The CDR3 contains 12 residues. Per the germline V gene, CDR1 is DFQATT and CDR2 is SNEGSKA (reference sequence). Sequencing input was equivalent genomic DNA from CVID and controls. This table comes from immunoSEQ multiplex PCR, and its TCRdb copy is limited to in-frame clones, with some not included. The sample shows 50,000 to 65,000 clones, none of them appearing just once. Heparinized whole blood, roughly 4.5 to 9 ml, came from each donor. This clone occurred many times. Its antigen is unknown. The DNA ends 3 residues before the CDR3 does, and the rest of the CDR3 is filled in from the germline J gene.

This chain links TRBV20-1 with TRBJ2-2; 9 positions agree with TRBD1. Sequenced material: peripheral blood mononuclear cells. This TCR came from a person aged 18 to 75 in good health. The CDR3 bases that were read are TGCAGTGCACCCCGGACAGGGGAAAAG. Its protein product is CSAPRTGEK. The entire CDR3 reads CSAPRTGEKLFF.